The rows below give T cell receptor beta chains drawn from one sample of a study of tumor-infiltrating lymphocytes in localized non-small cell lung cancer. The repertoire was sequenced with immunoSEQ multiplex PCR; TCRdb's copy has only in-frame clones and lacks some. This table holds around 9,900 clones, around 82% found once. The material sequenced was uninvolved lung tissue not adjacent to the tumor. The receptor set was obtained from a human donor with non-small cell lung cancer. The CDR3 runs from the conserved cysteine through the conserved F or W. A D gene is named only where the DNA matches it firmly. Size tells how often a clone was seen (once, few, many) or the class of an expanded clone, and some rows leave it out.

DNA: TGCGCCAGCAGCCGGGCCTCCTACAATGAGCAGTTCTTC
CDR3: CASSRASYNEQFF
D: -
J: TRBJ2-1
size: -
V: TRBV10-1

DNA: TGTGCCATCAGGCCGACAGGGACATCTGGAAACACCATATATTTT
CDR3: CAIRPTGTSGNTIYF
D: TRBD1
J: TRBJ1-3
size: -
V: TRBV10-3

DNA: TGTGCCAGCACCTACCCGGGGGATGGCTACACCTTC
CDR3: CASTYPGDGYTF
D: -
J: TRBJ1-2
size: -
V: TRBV6-4

DNA: TGTGCCAGCAGTTTGCGTGGGGGACAGGGGATTTACGAGCAGTACTTC
CDR3: CASSLRGGQGIYEQYF
D: TRBD1
J: TRBJ2-7
size: few
V: TRBV28

DNA: TGTGCCAGCAGTTACTCGGCGGGCAATGAGCAGTTCTTC
CDR3: CASSYSAGNEQFF
D: -
J: TRBJ2-1
size: -
V: TRBV6-5

DNA: TGTGCCAGCAGCCACCAAGCGGGAGAGGGGGAGACCCAGTACTTC
CDR3: CASSHQAGEGETQYF
D: TRBD2
J: TRBJ2-5
size: once
V: TRBV7-7

DNA: TGCGCCAGTAAACCGGACTCAACTAATGAAAAACTGTTTTTT
CDR3: CASKPDSTNEKLFF
D: -
J: TRBJ1-4
size: -
V: TRBV10-2

DNA: TGTGCCAGCAGCCTGACAGGGATAGGCAATCAGCCCCAGCATTTT
CDR3: CASSLTGIGNQPQHF
D: TRBD1
J: TRBJ1-5
size: -
V: TRBV6-1

DNA: TGTGCCAGCAGTTATTTGGGGGGCAACACTGAAGCTTTCTTT
CDR3: CASSYLGGNTEAFF
D: -
J: TRBJ1-1
size: -
V: TRBV6-5

DNA: TGTGCCAGCAGCCCTACCCCTCCGGGGGAAGCTTTCTTT
CDR3: CASSPTPPGEAFF
D: -
J: TRBJ1-1
size: few
V: TRBV5-6

DNA: TGTGCCTGGAGTGTACAGGCCGTTAGCACAGATACGCAGTATTTT
CDR3: CAWSVQAVSTDTQYF
D: -
J: TRBJ2-3
size: -
V: TRBV30

DNA: TGTGCCAGCAGCCCGGGACGGGGAAACTATGGCTACACCTTC
CDR3: CASSPGRGNYGYTF
D: -
J: TRBJ1-2
size: few
V: TRBV6-1

DNA: TGTGCCAGCAGTTATAGAGGGGGAACTGAAGCTTTCTTT
CDR3: CASSYRGGTEAFF
D: -
J: TRBJ1-1
size: -
V: TRBV27

DNA: TGTGCCAGCACCCTGTCTATAGCGGGAAAAGATGAGCAGTTCTTC
CDR3: CASTLSIAGKDEQFF
D: TRBD2
J: TRBJ2-1
size: once
V: TRBV28

DNA: TGTGCCAGCAGCCAAGACGGGGGCGGTGAACCCTACAATGAGCAGTTCTTC
CDR3: CASSQDGGGEPYNEQFF
D: -
J: TRBJ2-1
size: few
V: TRBV4-2

DNA: TGTGCCAGCAGCTTAGGTTGGGAAATGAACACTGAAGCTTTCTTT
CDR3: CASSLGWEMNTEAFF
D: -
J: TRBJ1-1
size: few
V: TRBV11-2

DNA: TGTGCCAGCGAGACCATAAACCGAGGCTACACCTTC
CDR3: CASETINRGYTF
D: -
J: TRBJ1-2
size: once
V: TRBV28

DNA: TGCGCCAGCAGCTTTTCCGGACTGAACACTGAAGCTTTCTTT
CDR3: CASSFSGLNTEAFF
D: -
J: TRBJ1-1
size: once
V: TRBV5-1

DNA: TGTGCCAGCGCGGACGCCAGCCGGTCCTACAATGAGCAGTTCTTC
CDR3: CASADASRSYNEQFF
D: -
J: TRBJ2-1
size: -
V: TRBV25-1

DNA: TGCGCCAGCAGTGAGTCGGGACTAGCGGGAGTTGCTTCCGAGCAGTACTTC
CDR3: CASSESGLAGVASEQYF
D: TRBD2
J: TRBJ2-7
size: -
V: TRBV10-1

DNA: TGTGCCAGCAGCTATAACAGGGACACCATATATTTT
CDR3: CASSYNRDTIYF
D: -
J: TRBJ1-3
size: -
V: TRBV11-2

DNA: TGTGCCAGCTCACCAGGACAGGGGGCCTACAATGAGCAGTTCTTC
CDR3: CASSPGQGAYNEQFF
D: TRBD1
J: TRBJ2-1
size: -
V: TRBV18

DNA: TGTGCCAGCACCCTCCGGGGGGCCCCCTCTGGGGCCAACGTCCTGACTTTC
CDR3: CASTLRGAPSGANVLTF
D: -
J: TRBJ2-6
size: few
V: TRBV28

DNA: TGTGCCAGCAGTAGGGGGCTCTACGAGCAGTACTTC
CDR3: CASSRGLYEQYF
D: TRBD1
J: TRBJ2-7
size: -
V: TRBV28

DNA: TGTGCCAGCAGCTTAGGTGGCCCCTACACTGAAGCTTTCTTT
CDR3: CASSLGGPYTEAFF
D: -
J: TRBJ1-1
size: -
V: TRBV13

DNA: TGTGCCTGGAGTGTCTTTCACGGTCCAACTGGAAACACCATATATTTT
CDR3: CAWSVFHGPTGNTIYF
D: -
J: TRBJ1-3
size: -
V: TRBV30

DNA: TGTGCCAGCAGCTTAACGTTTCGAGGTGAAGCTTTCTTT
CDR3: CASSLTFRGEAFF
D: -
J: TRBJ1-1
size: once
V: TRBV7-3

DNA: TGTGCCAGCAGCCGGATCGGACTAGCGGGAGAGTCAACCTACAATGAGCAGTTCTTC
CDR3: CASSRIGLAGESTYNEQFF
D: TRBD2
J: TRBJ2-1
size: -
V: TRBV13

DNA: TGTGCCAGCAGTTTATTGGGGGACAGCTCTGGAAACACCATATATTTT
CDR3: CASSLLGDSSGNTIYF
D: TRBD1
J: TRBJ1-3
size: -
V: TRBV28

DNA: TGCGCCAGCAGCACCAGGACTAGCGGGGGGGGCGAGCAGTTCTTC
CDR3: CASSTRTSGGGEQFF
D: TRBD2
J: TRBJ2-1
size: -
V: TRBV5-1

DNA: TGTGCCAGCAGCCCGGACTACCAATCCAATGAGCAGTTCTTC
CDR3: CASSPDYQSNEQFF
D: -
J: TRBJ2-1
size: -
V: TRBV11-2

DNA: TGTGCCAGCAGCTTAGCGTTAGGACAGAGTTACGAGCAGTACTTC
CDR3: CASSLALGQSYEQYF
D: -
J: TRBJ2-7
size: once
V: TRBV7-9

DNA: TGTGCCAGCAGTACCGGTTTTGGCTCCTACGAGCAGTACTTC
CDR3: CASSTGFGSYEQYF
D: -
J: TRBJ2-7
size: -
V: TRBV28

DNA: TGCAGCGTTGATGCGGGGGCTGATGGCTACACCTTC
CDR3: CSVDAGADGYTF
D: -
J: TRBJ1-2
size: -
V: TRBV29-1

DNA: TGTGCCAGCAGCCAAGATCTCCCAATTTTGGAAGAAGAGACCCAGTACTTC
CDR3: CASSQDLPILEEETQYF
D: -
J: TRBJ2-5
size: -
V: TRBV4-2

DNA: TGCGCCAGCAGCCAAGAGGGCTCCGGGGGAGTCTTGTACTTC
CDR3: CASSQEGSGGVLYF
D: -
J: TRBJ2-7
size: -
V: TRBV4-3

DNA: TGCGCCAGCAGACCACTAGCGGGACGCTCGTACGAGCAGTACTTC
CDR3: CASRPLAGRSYEQYF
D: TRBD2
J: TRBJ2-7
size: -
V: TRBV5-1

DNA: TGTGCCAGCAGCTTCGAGCGGGAGACCCAGTACTTC
CDR3: CASSFERETQYF
D: -
J: TRBJ2-5
size: -
V: TRBV5-4

DNA: TGTGCCAGCTCACCCCGAACAGAGGCTTCTGGAAACACCATATATTTT
CDR3: CASSPRTEASGNTIYF
D: -
J: TRBJ1-3
size: -
V: TRBV18

DNA: TGTGCCATCAGTGGGGGAAGGAATAGCAATCAGCCCCAGCATTTT
CDR3: CAISGGRNSNQPQHF
D: -
J: TRBJ1-5
size: -
V: TRBV10-3

DNA: TGTGCCAGCAGCGGGGGGCTTTCTATGTACAATGAGCAGTTCTTC
CDR3: CASSGGLSMYNEQFF
D: -
J: TRBJ2-1
size: -
V: TRBV5-6

DNA: TGTGCCAGTAAGGAGGGAGAAATCTACAATGAGCAGTTCTTC
CDR3: CASKEGEIYNEQFF
D: -
J: TRBJ2-1
size: -
V: TRBV19

DNA: TGTGCCAGCTCACCTCGGACAGGGAAACACAATGAGCAGTTCTTC
CDR3: CASSPRTGKHNEQFF
D: TRBD1
J: TRBJ2-1
size: -
V: TRBV18

DNA: TGTGCCAGCTCAGCCGAGCAGAAGAAGAACACTGAAGCTTTCTTT
CDR3: CASSAEQKKNTEAFF
D: -
J: TRBJ1-1
size: -
V: TRBV18

DNA: TGTGCCAGCAGCAGAGACTCAGCGGCCCGTGAGCAGTTCTTC
CDR3: CASSRDSAAREQFF
D: -
J: TRBJ2-1
size: -
V: TRBV7-2

DNA: TGTGCCAGCAGTAGACATATTAGCAATCAGCCCCAGCATTTT
CDR3: CASSRHISNQPQHF
D: -
J: TRBJ1-5
size: -
V: TRBV6-5

DNA: TGTGCCGGCCTCATATCAGGGAGGACTGAAGCTTTCTTT
CDR3: CAGLISGRTEAFF
D: -
J: TRBJ1-1
size: once
V: TRBV30

DNA: TGTGCCAGCAGCCGTGGGACTAGCGGGAGTTACTACAATGAGCAGTTCTTC
CDR3: CASSRGTSGSYYNEQFF
D: TRBD2
J: TRBJ2-1
size: -
V: TRBV5-5

DNA: TGTGCCAGCAGCGGGAGCCTGAGGAGGACCGGGGAGCTGTTTTTT
CDR3: CASSGSLRRTGELFF
D: -
J: TRBJ2-2
size: once
V: TRBV2

DNA: TGTGCCAGCAGCTTCGACAGGGGGCTGATGAACACTGAAGCTTTCTTT
CDR3: CASSFDRGLMNTEAFF
D: TRBD1
J: TRBJ1-1
size: -
V: TRBV11-2

DNA: TGTGCCAGCAGCCCAGGATACTCCTACGAGCAGTACTTC
CDR3: CASSPGYSYEQYF
D: -
J: TRBJ2-7
size: -
V: TRBV9

DNA: TGCAGCGTTGGCCGGGGGACGGAGAACACTGAAGCTTTCTTT
CDR3: CSVGRGTENTEAFF
D: -
J: TRBJ1-1
size: -
V: TRBV29-1

DNA: TGTGCCAGCAGTGATTCTCTAGCGGACAGCTCCTACGAGCAGTACTTC
CDR3: CASSDSLADSSYEQYF
D: -
J: TRBJ2-7
size: -
V: TRBV2